This T cell receptor beta chain was documented in a study of blood T cell repertoires in COVID-19. The wider study: COVID-19 samples from acute and convalescent phases originated in the United States, Italy and Spain. Sources were T cells, B-cell-depleted T cells, or PBMCs; the material itself was cDNA or gDNA.

Germline CDR1 reads MNHEY; CDR2 reads SMNVEV (reference sequence). V was pared by 7 bases and J by 3 bases, with 10 bases between. CDR3 length equals 13 residues. The method was immunoSEQ multiplex PCR; TCRdb's version includes in-frame clones alone and lacks a portion of them. This sample has 80,000 to 100,000 clones, with about 90% found just once. The specimen was peripheral blood. The clonotype comes from a human donor with active COVID-19. The donor label of this sample is uncertain. The gene calls are TRBV27 and TRBJ2-1; D is perhaps TRBD1 (5 bases). CDR3 sequence: CASKSGNYNEQFF. In nucleotides, the CDR3 is TGTGCCAGCAAATCAGGGAACTACAATGAGCAGTTCTTC.